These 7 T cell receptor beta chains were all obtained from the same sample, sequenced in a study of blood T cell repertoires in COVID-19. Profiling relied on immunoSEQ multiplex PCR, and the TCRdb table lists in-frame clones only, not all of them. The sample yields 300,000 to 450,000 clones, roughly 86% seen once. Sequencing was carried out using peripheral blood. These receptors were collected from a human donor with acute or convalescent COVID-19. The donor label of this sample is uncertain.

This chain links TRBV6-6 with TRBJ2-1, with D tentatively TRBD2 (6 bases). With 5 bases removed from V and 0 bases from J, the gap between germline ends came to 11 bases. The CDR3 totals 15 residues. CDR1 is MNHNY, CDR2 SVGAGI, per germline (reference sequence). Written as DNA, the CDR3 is TGTGCCAGCAGTAAGCTCGGGAGCTCCTACAATGAGCAGTTCTTC. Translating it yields CASSKLGSSYNEQFF.

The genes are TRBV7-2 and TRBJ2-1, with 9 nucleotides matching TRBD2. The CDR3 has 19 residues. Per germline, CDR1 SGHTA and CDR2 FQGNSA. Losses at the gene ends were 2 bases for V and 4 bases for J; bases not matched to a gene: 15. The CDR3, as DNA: TGTGCCAGCAGCTTATTAGCGGGGGACACTACAATCCGGTACAATGAGCAGTTCTTC. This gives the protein CASSLLAGDTTIRYNEQFF.

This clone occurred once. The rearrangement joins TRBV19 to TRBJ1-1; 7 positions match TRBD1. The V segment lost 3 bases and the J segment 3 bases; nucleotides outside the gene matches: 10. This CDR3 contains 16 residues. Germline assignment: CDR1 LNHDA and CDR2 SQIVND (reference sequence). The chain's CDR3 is CASSIWGTVGDTEAFF. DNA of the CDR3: TGTGCCAGTAGTATCTGGGGGACAGTGGGGGACACTGAAGCTTTCTTT.

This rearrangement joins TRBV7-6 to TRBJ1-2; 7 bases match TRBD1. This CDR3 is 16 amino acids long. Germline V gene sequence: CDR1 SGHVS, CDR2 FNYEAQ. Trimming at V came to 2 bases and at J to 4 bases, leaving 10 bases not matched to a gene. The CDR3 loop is CASSLLLAGGTYGYTF. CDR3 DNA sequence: TGTGCCAGCAGCTTACTCCTGGCAGGGGGAACCTATGGCTACACCTTC.

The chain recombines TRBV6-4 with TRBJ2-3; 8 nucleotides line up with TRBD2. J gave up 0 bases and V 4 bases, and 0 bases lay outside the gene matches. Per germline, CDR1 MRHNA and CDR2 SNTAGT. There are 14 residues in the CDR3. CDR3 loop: CASSASGSTDTQYF. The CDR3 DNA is TGTGCCAGCAGTGCTAGCGGGAGCACAGATACGCAGTATTTT.

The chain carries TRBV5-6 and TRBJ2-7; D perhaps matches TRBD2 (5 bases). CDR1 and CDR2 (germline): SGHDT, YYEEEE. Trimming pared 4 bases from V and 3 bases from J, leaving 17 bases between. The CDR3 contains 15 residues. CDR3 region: CASSGRMSGIYEQYF. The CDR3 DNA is TGTGCCAGCAGCGGCAGGATGTCGGGGATCTACGAGCAGTACTTC.

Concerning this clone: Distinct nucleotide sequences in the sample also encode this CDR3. The CDR3 sequence is CASSIDAGGSYNEQFF. The DNA for the CDR3 is TGTGCCAGTAGTATAGATGCAGGGGGATCCTACAATGAGCAGTTCTTC. The chain uses TRBV19 and TRBJ2-1, with TRBD1 matching 7 bases. This CDR3 region has 16 residues. Germline CDR1 is LNHDA and CDR2 is SQIVND (reference sequence). The V gene end was trimmed by 0 bases and the J gene end by 1 base; junction bases not matched to a gene: 3.